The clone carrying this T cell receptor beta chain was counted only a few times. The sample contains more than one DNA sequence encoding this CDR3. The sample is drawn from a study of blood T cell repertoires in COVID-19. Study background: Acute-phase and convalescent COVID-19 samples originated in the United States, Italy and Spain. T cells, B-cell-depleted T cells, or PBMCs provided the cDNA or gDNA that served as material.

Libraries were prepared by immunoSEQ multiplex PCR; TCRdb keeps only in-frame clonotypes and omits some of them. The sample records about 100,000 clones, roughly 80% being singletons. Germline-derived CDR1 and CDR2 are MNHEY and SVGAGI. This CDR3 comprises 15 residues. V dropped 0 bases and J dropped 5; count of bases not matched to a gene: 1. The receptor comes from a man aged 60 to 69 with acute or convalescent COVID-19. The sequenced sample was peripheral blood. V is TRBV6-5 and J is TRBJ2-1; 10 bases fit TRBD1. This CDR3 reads CASSYSGQGNNEQFF. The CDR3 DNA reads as TGTGCCAGCAGTTACTCGGGACAGGGGAACAATGAGCAGTTCTTC.